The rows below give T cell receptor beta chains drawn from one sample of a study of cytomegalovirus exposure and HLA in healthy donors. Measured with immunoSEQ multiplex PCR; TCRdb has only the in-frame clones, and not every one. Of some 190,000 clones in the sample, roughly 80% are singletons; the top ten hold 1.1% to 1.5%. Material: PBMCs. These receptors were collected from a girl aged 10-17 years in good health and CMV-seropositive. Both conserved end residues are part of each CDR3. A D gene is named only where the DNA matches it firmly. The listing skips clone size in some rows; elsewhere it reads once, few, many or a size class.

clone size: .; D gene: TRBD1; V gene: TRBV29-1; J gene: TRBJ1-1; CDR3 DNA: TGCAGCGCGACCCCGGACAGGGGGACTGAAGCTTTCTTT; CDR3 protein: CSATPDRGTEAFF
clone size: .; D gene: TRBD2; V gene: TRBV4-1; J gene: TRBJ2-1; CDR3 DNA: TGCGCCAGCAGCCACCAGGTTGGGAGGGTGGACAATGAGCAGTTCTTC; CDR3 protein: CASSHQVGRVDNEQFF
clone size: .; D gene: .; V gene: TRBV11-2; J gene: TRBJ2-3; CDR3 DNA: TGTGCCAGCAGCTCGCTTCTAGAAATCAGCTCAGATACGCAGTATTTT; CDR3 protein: CASSSLLEISSDTQYF
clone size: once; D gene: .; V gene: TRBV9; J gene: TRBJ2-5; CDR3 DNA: TGTGCCAGCAAAGGACAAGAAAGGGAGACCCAGTACTTC; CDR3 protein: CASKGQERETQYF
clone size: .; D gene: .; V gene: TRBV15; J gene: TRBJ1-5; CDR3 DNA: TGTGCCACCAGCAGAGACGCGTATAGCAATCAGCCCCAGCATTTT; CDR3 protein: CATSRDAYSNQPQHF
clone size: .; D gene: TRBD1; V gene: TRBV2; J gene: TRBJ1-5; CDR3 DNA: TGTGCCAGCAGATTGGACAGGGATAGCCAGCCCCAGCATTTT; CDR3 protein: CASRLDRDSQPQHF
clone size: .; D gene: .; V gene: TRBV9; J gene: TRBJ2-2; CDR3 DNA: TGTGCCAGCAGCGTAGTGCCCCAGGCCCCCGGGGAGCTGTTTTTT; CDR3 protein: CASSVVPQAPGELFF
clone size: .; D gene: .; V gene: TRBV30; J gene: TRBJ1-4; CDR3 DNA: TGTGCCTGGAGTACGCAGGAAAAACTGTTTTTT; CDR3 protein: CAWSTQEKLFF
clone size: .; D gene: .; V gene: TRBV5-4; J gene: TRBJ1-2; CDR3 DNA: TGTGCCAGCAGCTTGGTGGCCAACTATGGCTACACCTTC; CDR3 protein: CASSLVANYGYTF
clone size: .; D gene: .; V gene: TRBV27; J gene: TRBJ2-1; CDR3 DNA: TGTGCCAGCAGTTTACAGGTCGGCGGGATGGTCGACAATGAGCAGTTCTTC; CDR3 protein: CASSLQVGGMVDNEQFF
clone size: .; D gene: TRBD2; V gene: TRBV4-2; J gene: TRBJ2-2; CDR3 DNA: TGTGCCAGCAGCCAAGAAGCGGGAGGGCCCGGGGAGCTGTTTTTT; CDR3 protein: CASSQEAGGPGELFF
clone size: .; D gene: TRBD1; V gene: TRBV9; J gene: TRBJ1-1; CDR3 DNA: TGTGCCAGCAGCGCCCGGGACAGAAGATACACGAACACTGAAGCTTTCTTT; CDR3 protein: CASSARDRRYTNTEAFF
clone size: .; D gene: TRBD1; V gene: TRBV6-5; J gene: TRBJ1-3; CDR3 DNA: TGTGCCAGCAGTTCGGACAGGGCTGGAAACACCATATATTTT; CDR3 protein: CASSSDRAGNTIYF
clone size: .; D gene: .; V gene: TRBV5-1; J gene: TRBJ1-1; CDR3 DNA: TGCGCCAGCAGCAAGGGGATGAACACTGAAGCTTTCTTT; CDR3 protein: CASSKGMNTEAFF
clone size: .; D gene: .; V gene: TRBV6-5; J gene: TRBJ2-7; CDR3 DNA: TGTGCCAGCAGTTACTTGGCAGGGGAAACCTACGAGCAGTACTTC; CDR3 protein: CASSYLAGETYEQYF
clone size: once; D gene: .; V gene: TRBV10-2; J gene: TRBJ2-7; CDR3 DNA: TGCGCCAGCAGTGATGGTAGCTGGGTTTACGAGCAGTACTTC; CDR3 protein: CASSDGSWVYEQYF
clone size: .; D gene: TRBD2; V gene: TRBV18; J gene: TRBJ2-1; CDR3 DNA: TGTGCCAGCTCGCCACAGAGGACTAGCGGTGAGCAGTTCTTC; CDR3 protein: CASSPQRTSGEQFF
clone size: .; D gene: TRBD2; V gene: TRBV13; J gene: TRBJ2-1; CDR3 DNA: TGTGCCAGCAGCTCCGGGACTACGGATGAGCAGTTCTTC; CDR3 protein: CASSSGTTDEQFF
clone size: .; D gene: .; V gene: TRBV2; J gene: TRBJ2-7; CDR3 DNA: TGTGCCAGCATTCCTGCAGGGTTCACCTACGAGCAGTACTTC; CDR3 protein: CASIPAGFTYEQYF
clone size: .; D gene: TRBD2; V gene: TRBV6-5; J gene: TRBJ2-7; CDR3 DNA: TGTGCCAGCACTACCAGGACTAGCGGAGCTTACGAGCAGTACTTC; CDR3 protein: CASTTRTSGAYEQYF
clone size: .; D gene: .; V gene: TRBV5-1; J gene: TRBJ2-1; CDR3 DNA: TGCGCCAGCAGCTTAGGTTCTCATTATGAGACCCAGAGCGATGAGCAGTTCTTC; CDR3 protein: CASSLGSHYETQSDEQFF
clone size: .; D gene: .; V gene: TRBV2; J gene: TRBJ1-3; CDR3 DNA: TGTGCCAGCAGTGAGAAGTCGGACAGCCCTCGGGCCATATATTTT; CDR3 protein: CASSEKSDSPRAIYF
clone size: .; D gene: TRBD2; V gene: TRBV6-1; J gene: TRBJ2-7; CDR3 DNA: TGTGCCAGCAGGGCGCTAGCGGAACCGTACGAGCAGTACTTC; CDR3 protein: CASRALAEPYEQYF
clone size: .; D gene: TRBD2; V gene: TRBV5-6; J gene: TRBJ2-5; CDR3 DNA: TGTGCCAGCAGCGGGCTAGCGGGAGGTTCAGAGACCCAGTACTTC; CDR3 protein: CASSGLAGGSETQYF
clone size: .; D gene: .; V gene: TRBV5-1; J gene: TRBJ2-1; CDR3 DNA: TGCGCCAGCAGCCCCCCCGGGAGCTCCTACAATGAGCAGTTCTTC; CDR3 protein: CASSPPGSSYNEQFF
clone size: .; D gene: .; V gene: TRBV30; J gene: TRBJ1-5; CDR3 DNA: TGTGCCTGGAGTGTACTAGTCAATCAGCCCCAGCATTTT; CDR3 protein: CAWSVLVNQPQHF
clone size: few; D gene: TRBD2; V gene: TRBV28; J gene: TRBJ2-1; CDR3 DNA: TGTGCCAGCAGTTCCCCCGCGACTAGCGGGAGGAAATATGAGCAGTTCTTC; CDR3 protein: CASSSPATSGRKYEQFF
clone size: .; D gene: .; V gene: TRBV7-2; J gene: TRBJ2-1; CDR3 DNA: TGTGCCAGCAGCGAGGGAGGTCCGATCTACAATGAGCAGTTCTTC; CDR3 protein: CASSEGGPIYNEQFF
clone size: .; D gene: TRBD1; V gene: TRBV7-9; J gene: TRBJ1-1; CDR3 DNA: TGTTCCAGCGGACAGGGGAACACTGAAGCTTTCTTT; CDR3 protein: CSSGQGNTEAFF
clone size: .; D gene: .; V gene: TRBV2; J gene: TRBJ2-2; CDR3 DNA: TGTGCCAGCAGTGAACGGTACGGGGAGCTGTTTTTT; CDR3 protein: CASSERYGELFF
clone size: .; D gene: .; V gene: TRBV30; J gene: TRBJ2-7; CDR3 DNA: TGTGCCTGGAGTGTAGGACCGGGATCTCGGACGGGGCAGTACTTC; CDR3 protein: CAWSVGPGSRTGQYF
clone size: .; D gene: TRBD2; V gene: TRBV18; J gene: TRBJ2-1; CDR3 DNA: TGTGCCAGCTCACCTCGGCTAGCGGGGGACAATGAGCAGTTCTTC; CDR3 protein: CASSPRLAGDNEQFF
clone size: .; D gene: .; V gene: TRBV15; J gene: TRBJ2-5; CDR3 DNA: TGTGCCACCAGCGCCTTTAACTCCCAAGAGACCCAGTACTTC; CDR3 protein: CATSAFNSQETQYF
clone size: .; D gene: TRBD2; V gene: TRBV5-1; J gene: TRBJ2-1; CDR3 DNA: TGCGCCAGCAGCTTGTCATGGCTAGCGGGGTTCGATGAGCAGTTCTTC; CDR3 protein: CASSLSWLAGFDEQFF
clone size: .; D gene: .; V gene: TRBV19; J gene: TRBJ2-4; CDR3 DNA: TGTGCCAGTAAGGACGGAGGGCTATTAGCCAAAAACATTCAGTACTTC; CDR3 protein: CASKDGGLLAKNIQYF
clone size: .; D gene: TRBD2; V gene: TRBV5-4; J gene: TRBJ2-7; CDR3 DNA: TGTGCCAGCAGCTTGGGTGGGACTAGCGGGAGGCATTTCGGCGAGCAGTACTTC; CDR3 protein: CASSLGGTSGRHFGEQYF
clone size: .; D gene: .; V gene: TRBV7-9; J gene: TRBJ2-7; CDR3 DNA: TGTGCCAGCAGCTTCGTTGCAGGCAGCTCCTACGAGCAGTACTTC; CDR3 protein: CASSFVAGSSYEQYF
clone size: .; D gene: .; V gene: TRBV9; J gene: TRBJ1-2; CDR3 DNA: TGTGCCAGCGGTCCGCGGGGAGGAGGCTACACCTTC; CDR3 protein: CASGPRGGGYTF
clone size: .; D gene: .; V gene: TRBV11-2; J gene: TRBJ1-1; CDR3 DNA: TGTGCCAGCAGCTTCATACACCTGAACACTGAAGCTTTCTTT; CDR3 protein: CASSFIHLNTEAFF
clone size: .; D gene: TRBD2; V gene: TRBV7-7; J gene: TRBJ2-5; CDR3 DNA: TGTGCTAGCAGCTTTACCGGGACTACTAAAGAGACCCAGTACTTC; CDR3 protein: CASSFTGTTKETQYF
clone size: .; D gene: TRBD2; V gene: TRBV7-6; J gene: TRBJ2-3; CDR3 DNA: TGTGCCAGCAGCCCCGAGGGACTACCTGGAGATACGCAGTATTTT; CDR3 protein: CASSPEGLPGDTQYF
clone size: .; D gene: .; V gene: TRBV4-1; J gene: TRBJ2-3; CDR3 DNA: TGCGCCAGCAGCCCCGAAGCGGAGCTAACAGATACGCAGTATTTT; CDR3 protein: CASSPEAELTDTQYF
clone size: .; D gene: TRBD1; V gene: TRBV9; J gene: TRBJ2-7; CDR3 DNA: TGTGCCAGCAGCTCCGGGACAGCCCCCTGGGAGCAGTACTTC; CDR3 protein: CASSSGTAPWEQYF
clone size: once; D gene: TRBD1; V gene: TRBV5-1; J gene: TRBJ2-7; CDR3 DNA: TGCGCCAGCAGCTTGGGGGACAGGGGGCGGCCCTATTTGACCTACGAGCAGTACTTC; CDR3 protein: CASSLGDRGRPYLTYEQYF
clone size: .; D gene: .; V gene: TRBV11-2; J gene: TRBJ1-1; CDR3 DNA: TGTGCCAGCAGCTCTTACAGCTATTTGAACACTGAAGCTTTCTTT; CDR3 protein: CASSSYSYLNTEAFF
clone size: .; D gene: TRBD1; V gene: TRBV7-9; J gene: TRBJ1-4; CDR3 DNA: TGTGCCATGCGACAGGGGGCTGATGAAAAACTGTTTTTT; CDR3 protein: CAMRQGADEKLFF
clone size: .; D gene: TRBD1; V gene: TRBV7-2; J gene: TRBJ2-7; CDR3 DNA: TGTGCCAGCAGCCTCGGACAGGGGCTAACCTACGAGCAGTACTTC; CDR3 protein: CASSLGQGLTYEQYF
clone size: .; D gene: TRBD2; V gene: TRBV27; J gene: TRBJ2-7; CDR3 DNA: TGTGCCAGCAGTGGGGGACTAGCGGGAGCCAACTACGAGCAGTACTTC; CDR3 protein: CASSGGLAGANYEQYF
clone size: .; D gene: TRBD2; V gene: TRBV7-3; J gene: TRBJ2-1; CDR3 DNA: TGTGCCAGCAGCCCGCCCCGACTAGCGGGAGGAGACAATGAGCAGTTCTTC; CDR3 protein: CASSPPRLAGGDNEQFF
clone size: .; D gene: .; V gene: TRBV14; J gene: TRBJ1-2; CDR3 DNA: TGTGCCAGCAGCCTCAATATGACAGCCAGCTATGGCTACACCTTC; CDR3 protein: CASSLNMTASYGYTF
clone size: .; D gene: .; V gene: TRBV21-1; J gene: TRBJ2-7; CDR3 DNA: TGTGCCAGCAGCAAGCCGAGGGGGCGCAACGAGCAGTACTTC; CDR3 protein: CASSKPRGRNEQYF
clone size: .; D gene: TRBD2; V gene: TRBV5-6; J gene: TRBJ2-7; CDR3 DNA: TGTGCCAGCAGCCTCGATGTAGCGGGAGTCGAGCAGTACTTC; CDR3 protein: CASSLDVAGVEQYF
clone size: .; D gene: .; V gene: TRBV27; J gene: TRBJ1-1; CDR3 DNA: TGTGCCAGCAGTTTATTCAGGGCGAACACTGAAGCTTTCTTT; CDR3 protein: CASSLFRANTEAFF